Listed here is a single TCR beta chain. Its matching antigen is unknown. Total RNA amounting to about 3,500 ng went into each TCR library. TCRdb reanalyzed the 5' RACE reads and collapses them to one entry per CDR3 protein, without DNA. In all, the sample yields some 450,000 distinct CDR3 sequences. The CDR3 length is 15 residues. The germline V gene has CDR1 SGHTA and CDR2 FQGNSA. This record comes from a study of monozygotic twins with inflammatory bowel disease. Study-wide points: The sharing of clonotypes with others was lower in IBD patients than in healthy twins, especially with disease activity.

Blood was drawn at around 2.5 ml per donor. J is TRBJ2-7 and V is TRBV7-2. Sample: blood. The source is a human donor with ulcerative colitis or Crohn's disease, or a healthy co-twin of an affected twin (not recorded which). The CDR3 loop is CASSLANLGFHEQYF. The complete variable domain, with remaining parts taken from reference TRBV7-2 and TRBJ2-7, reads GAGVSQSPSNKVTEKGKDVELRCDPISGHTALYWYRQSLGQGLEFLIYFQGNSAPDKSGLPSDRFSAERTGGSVSTLTIQRTQQEDSAVYLCASSLANLGFHEQYFGPGTRLTVT.